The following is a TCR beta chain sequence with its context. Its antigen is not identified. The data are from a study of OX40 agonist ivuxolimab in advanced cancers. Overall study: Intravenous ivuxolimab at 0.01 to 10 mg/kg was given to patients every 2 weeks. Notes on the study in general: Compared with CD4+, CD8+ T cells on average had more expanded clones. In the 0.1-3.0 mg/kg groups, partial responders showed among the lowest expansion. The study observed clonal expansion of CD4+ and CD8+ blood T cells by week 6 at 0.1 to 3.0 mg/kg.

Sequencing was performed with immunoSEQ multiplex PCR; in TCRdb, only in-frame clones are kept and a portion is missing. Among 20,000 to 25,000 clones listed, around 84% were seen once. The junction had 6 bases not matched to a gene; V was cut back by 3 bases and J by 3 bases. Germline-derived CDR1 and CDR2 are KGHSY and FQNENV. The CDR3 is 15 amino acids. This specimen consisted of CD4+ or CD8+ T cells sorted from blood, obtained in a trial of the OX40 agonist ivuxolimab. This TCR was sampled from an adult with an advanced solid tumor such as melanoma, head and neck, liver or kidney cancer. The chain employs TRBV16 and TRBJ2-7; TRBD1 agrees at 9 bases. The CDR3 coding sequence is TGTGCCAGCAGCCATCCGGGACAGGGCCTCTACGAGCAGTACTTC. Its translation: CASSHPGQGLYEQYF.